This entry lists 9 T cell receptor beta chains sequenced from one sample in a study of blood T cell repertoires in COVID-19. Sequencing used immunoSEQ multiplex PCR; TCRdb keeps in-frame clones, though not all of them. Of 50,000 or so clones listed, over 80% are singletons. The material sequenced was peripheral blood. Receptor source: a man aged 65 to 85 with acute or convalescent COVID-19.

The chain uses TRBV6-5 and TRBJ1-1; 8 bases align to TRBD1. The germline CDR1 and CDR2 sequences are MNHEY and SVGAGI. The CDR3 contains 15 residues. The V gene end was trimmed by 7 bases and the J gene end by 0 bases; junction bases not matched to a gene: 7. The CDR3 sequence: CASKEQGGVNTEAFF. The CDR3 nucleotides are TGTGCCAGCAAAGAACAGGGGGGAGTGAACACTGAAGCTTTCTTT.

The V call is TRBV19, the J call TRBJ1-2; D not certain. V lost 5 bases, J lost 3 bases, and 16 bases lay in between. The germline V gene has CDR1 LNHDA and CDR2 SQIVND (reference sequence). The CDR3 is made up of 15 amino acids. CDR3 region: CASSPPAFRDYGYTF. The CDR3 DNA reads as TGTGCCAGTAGTCCCCCGGCCTTTCGGGACTATGGCTACACCTTC.

Here the CDR3 reads CASSASSNQPQHF. DNA for the CDR3: TGCGCCAGCAGTGCTAGTAGCAATCAGCCCCAGCATTTT. The V and J genes are TRBV10-1 and TRBJ1-5; D unresolved. The CDR3 spans 13 residues. Germline CDR1 WNHNN, CDR2 SYGVQD (reference sequence). Between the trimmed V and J ends, which lost 4 bases and 0 bases, there was a span of 4 bases.

The chain links TRBV30 to TRBJ2-1, with D perhaps matching TRBD2 (5 bases). V was trimmed by 7 bases and J by 3 bases, leaving 13 bases between them. Germline values: CDR1 GTSNPN, CDR2 SVGIG (reference sequence). CDR3 length: 13 amino acids. Here the CDR3 reads CAYLGLDYNEQFF. In nucleotides, the CDR3 is TGTGCCTACCTTGGACTCGACTACAATGAGCAGTTCTTC. Full variable domain (missing parts from reference TRBV30 and TRBJ2-1): SQTIHQWPATLVQPVGSPLSLECTVEGTSNPNLYWYRQAAGRGLQLLFYSVGIGQISSEVPQNLSASRPQDRQFILSSKKLLLSDSGFYLCAYLGLDYNEQFFGPGTRLTVL.

CDR3 in amino acids: CASSSGGQGSHEQYF. In DNA form, the CDR3 reads TGTGCCAGCAGCTCTGGTGGACAGGGGTCCCACGAGCAGTACTTC. This chain uses TRBV11-3 with TRBJ2-7; TRBD1 matches at 9 bases. Germline CDR1 reads SGHNT; CDR2 reads YENEEA. This CDR3 has 15 amino acids. The J segment lost 5 bases and the V segment lost 4 bases, leaving 9 bases of the junction unmatched. Together with reference TRBV11-3 and TRBJ2-7, the CDR3 gives the full variable domain: EAGVVQSPRYKIIEKKQPVAFWCNPISGHNTLYWYLQNLGQGPELLIRYENEEAVDDSQLPKDRFSAERLKGVDSTLKIQPAELGDSAVYLCASSSGGQGSHEQYFGPGTRLTVT.

The chain is built from TRBV5-4 and TRBJ2-7; 9 nucleotides line up with TRBD1. The CDR3 runs to 13 residues. J lost 5 bases, V lost 3 bases, and 3 bases had no gene match. From germline, CDR1 is SGHNT and CDR2 YYREEE (reference sequence). The CDR3 is CASSWDRVDEQYF. The CDR3 nucleotides read TGTGCCAGCAGCTGGGACAGGGTCGACGAGCAGTACTTC.

The chain recombines TRBV11-2 with TRBJ2-7; 8 bases agree with TRBD2. The J segment lost 2 bases and the V segment lost 5 bases, leaving 5 bases of the junction unmatched. The germline V gene has CDR1 SGHAT and CDR2 FQNNGV. The CDR3 runs to 14 residues. The CDR3 nucleotides read TGTGCCAGCAGCCCTACTAGCGGCCCCTACGAGCAGTACTTC. Protein sequence: CASSPTSGPYEQYF. Looking up the rest from reference TRBV11-2 and TRBJ2-7 gives the full variable domain: EAGVAQSPRYKIIEKRQSVAFWCNPISGHATLYWYQQILGQGPKLLIQFQNNGVVDDSQLPKDRFSAERLKGVDSTLKIQPAKLEDSAVYLCASSPTSGPYEQYFGPGTRLTVT.

This chain joins TRBV29-1 and TRBJ1-1; unclear D gene. This CDR3 spans 13 amino acids. Per germline, CDR1 SQVTM and CDR2 ANQGSEA. V was clipped by 8 bases and J by 2 bases, with 15 bases between them. The CDR3 loop is CSLRTEGNTEAFF. The CDR3 DNA follows: TGCAGCCTGCGGACCGAGGGAAACACTGAAGCTTTCTTT.

This sequence joins TRBV6-5 and TRBJ1-2; the match to TRBD1 covers 9 bases. The CDR3 totals 15 residues. The germline CDR1 and CDR2 sequences are MNHEY and SVGAGI. The J segment lost 0 bases and the V segment lost 8 bases, leaving 7 bases of the junction unmatched. CDR3 coding DNA: TGTGCCAGCGTAAGAACAGGGGGCACTAACTATGGCTACACCTTC. Its protein is CASVRTGGTNYGYTF.